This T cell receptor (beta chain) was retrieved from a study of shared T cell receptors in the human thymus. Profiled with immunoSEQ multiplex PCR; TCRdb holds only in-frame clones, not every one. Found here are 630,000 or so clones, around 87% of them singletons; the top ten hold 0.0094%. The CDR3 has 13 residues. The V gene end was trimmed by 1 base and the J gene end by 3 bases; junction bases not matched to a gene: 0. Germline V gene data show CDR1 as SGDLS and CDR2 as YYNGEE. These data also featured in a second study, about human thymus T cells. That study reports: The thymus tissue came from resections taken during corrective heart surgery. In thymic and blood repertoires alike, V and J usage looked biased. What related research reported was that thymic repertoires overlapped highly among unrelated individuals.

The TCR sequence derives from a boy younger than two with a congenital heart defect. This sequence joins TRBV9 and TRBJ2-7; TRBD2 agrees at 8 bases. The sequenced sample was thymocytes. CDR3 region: CASSVSGSYEQYF. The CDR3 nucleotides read TGTGCCAGCAGCGTAAGCGGGAGCTACGAGCAGTACTTC.